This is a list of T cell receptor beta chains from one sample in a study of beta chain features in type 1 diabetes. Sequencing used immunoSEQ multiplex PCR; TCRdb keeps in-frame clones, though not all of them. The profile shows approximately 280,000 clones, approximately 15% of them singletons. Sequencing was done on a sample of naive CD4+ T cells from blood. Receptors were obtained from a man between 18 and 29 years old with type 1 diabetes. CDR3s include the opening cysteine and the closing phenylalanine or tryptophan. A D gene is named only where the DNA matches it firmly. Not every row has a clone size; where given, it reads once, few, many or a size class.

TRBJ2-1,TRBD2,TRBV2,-,TGTGCCAGCAGTCCCGGGACTAGCACATACAATGAGCAGTTCTTC,CASSPGTSTYNEQFF
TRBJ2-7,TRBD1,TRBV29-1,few,TGCAGCGTTGAAAATCGGACAGGGGGAGGCGAGCAGTACTTC,CSVENRTGGGEQYF
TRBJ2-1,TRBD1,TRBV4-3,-,TGCGCCAGCAGCCCCGGGACAGTCTTCCGTAATGAGCAGTTCTTC,CASSPGTVFRNEQFF
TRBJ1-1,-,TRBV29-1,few,TGCAGCGTTGAAGATCGGCAGGGAGGTGAAGCTTTCTTT,CSVEDRQGGEAFF
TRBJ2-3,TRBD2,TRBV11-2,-,TGTGCCAGCAGCTTACTTAGCGGGGGGTTAACAGATACGCAGTATTTT,CASSLLSGGLTDTQYF
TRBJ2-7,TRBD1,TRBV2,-,TGTGCTCATCCCCGGACAGGGGACTACGAGCAGTACTTC,CAHPRTGDYEQYF
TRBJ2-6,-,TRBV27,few,TGTGCCAGCAGTTTAGGGCCAAGCCGGCCGCTCTCCTCTGGGGCCAACGTCCTGACTTTC,CASSLGPSRPLSSGANVLTF
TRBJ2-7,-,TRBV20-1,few,TGCAGTGCAGGGAGAGTGGAGCAGTACTTC,CSAGRVEQYF
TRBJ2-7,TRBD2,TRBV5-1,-,TGCGCCAGCAGCCCGGGACTACCCGGGGAGCAGTACTTC,CASSPGLPGEQYF
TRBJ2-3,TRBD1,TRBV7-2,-,TGTGCCAGCAGCCCCCCAGGACAGGGTATGAGTACGCAGTATTTT,CASSPPGQGMSTQYF
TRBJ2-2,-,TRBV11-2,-,TGTGCCAGCAGCTTCGGCAGGGCCAACACCGGGGAGCTGTTTTTT,CASSFGRANTGELFF
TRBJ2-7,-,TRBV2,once,TGTGCCAGCAGTGGAAGCTACAGGGACGAGCAGTACTTC,CASSGSYRDEQYF
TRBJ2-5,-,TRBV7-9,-,TGTGCCAGCAGCTTAGTTCCGGGTACCCAGTACTTC,CASSLVPGTQYF
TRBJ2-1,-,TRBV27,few,TGTGCCAGCAGTTTATTAGCTTACAATGAGCAGTTCTTC,CASSLLAYNEQFF
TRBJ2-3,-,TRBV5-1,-,TGCGCCAGCAGCTTGTATAGCCTATTGGATACGCAGTATTTT,CASSLYSLLDTQYF
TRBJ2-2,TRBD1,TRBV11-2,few,TGTGCCAGCGCCAGGGACAGAGCGAACACCGGGGAGCTGTTTTTT,CASARDRANTGELFF